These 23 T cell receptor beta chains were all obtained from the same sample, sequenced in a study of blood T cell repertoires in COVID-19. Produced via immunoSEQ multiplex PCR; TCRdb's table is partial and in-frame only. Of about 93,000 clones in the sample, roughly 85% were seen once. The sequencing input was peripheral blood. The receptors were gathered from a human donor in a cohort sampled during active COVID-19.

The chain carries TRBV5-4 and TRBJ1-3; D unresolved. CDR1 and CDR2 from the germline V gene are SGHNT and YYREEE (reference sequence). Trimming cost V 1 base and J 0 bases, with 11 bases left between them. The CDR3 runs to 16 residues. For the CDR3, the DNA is TGTGCCAGCAGCTTGTATGGGCAAATCTCTGGAAACACCATATATTTT. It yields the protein CASSLYGQISGNTIYF.

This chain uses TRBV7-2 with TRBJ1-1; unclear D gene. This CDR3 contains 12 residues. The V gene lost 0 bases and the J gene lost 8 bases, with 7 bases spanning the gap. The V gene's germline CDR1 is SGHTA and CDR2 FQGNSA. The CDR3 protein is CASSLARIEAFF. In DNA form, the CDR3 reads TGTGCCAGCAGCTTAGCGCGAATAGAAGCTTTCTTT.

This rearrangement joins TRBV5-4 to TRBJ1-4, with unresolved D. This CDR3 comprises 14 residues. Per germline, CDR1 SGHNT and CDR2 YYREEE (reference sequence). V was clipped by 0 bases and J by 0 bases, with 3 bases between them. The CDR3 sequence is CASSLATTNEKLFF. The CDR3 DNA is TGTGCCAGCAGCTTGGCTACAACTAATGAAAAACTGTTTTTT.

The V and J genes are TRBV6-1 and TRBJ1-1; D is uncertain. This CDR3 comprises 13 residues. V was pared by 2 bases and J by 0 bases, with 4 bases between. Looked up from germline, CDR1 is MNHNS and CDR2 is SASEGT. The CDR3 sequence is CASSEQLNTEAFF. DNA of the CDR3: TGTGCCAGCAGTGAACAGTTGAACACTGAAGCTTTCTTT.

CDR3 region: CASTGGGAGANVLTF. The CDR3 nucleotides are TGTGCCAGCACGGGGGGAGGGGCTGGGGCCAACGTCCTGACTTTC. The chain joins TRBV27 to TRBJ2-6; 7 bases fit TRBD2. Germline CDR1 MNHEY, CDR2 SMNVEV (reference sequence). The CDR3 spans 15 residues. The V gene end was trimmed by 7 bases and the J gene end by 2 bases; junction bases not matched to a gene: 5.

As DNA, the CDR3 is TGTGCCAGCTCACCTACAGGGGTGAACACTGAAGCTTTCTTT. It is translated as CASSPTGVNTEAFF. J is TRBJ1-1 and V is TRBV18, with TRBD1 matching 7 bases. The germline V gene encodes CDR1 KGHSH and CDR2 LQKENI. V was clipped by 3 bases and J by 0 bases; unmatched bases: 1. CDR3 size: 14 residues.

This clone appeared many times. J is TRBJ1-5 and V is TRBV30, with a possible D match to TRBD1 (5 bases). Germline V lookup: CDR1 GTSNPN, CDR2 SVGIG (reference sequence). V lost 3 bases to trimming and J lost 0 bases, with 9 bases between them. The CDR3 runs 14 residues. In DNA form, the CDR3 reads TGTGCCTGGAGCAGGGAATATAGCAATCAGCCCCAGCATTTT. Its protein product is CAWSREYSNQPQHF.

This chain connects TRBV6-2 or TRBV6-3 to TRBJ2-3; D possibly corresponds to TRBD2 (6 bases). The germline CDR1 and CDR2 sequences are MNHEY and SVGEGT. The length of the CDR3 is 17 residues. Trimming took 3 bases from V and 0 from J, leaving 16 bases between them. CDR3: CASSYVPGLPSTDTQYF. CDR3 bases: TGTGCCAGCAGTTATGTACCGGGACTCCCTAGCACAGATACGCAGTATTTT.

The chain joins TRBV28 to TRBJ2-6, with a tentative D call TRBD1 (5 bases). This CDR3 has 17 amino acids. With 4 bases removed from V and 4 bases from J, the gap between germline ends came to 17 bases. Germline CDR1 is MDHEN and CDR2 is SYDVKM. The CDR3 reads CASSSPSGAVGANVLTF. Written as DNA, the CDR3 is TGTGCCAGCAGTTCCCCTTCTGGGGCGGTAGGGGCCAACGTCCTGACTTTC.

CDR3 amino acids: CASSRTGSTPTEAFF. CDR3 nucleotides: TGTGCCAGCAGCCGCACGGGTAGTACCCCAACTGAAGCTTTCTTT. The J gene is TRBJ1-1, the V gene TRBV9; D unclear. The CDR3 totals 15 residues. In germline, CDR1 is SGDLS, CDR2 YYNGEE. V was clipped by 4 bases and J by 5 bases, with 18 bases between them.

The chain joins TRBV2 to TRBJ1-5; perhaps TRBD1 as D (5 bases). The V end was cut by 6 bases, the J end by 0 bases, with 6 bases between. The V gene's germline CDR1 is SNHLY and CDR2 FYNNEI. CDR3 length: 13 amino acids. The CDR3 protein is CASRGGSNQPQHF. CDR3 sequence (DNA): TGTGCCAGCAGGGGGGGTAGCAATCAGCCCCAGCATTTT.

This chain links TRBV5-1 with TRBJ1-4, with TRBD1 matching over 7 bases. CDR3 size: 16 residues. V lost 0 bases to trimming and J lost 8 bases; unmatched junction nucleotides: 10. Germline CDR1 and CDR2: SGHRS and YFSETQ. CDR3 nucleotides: TGCGCCAGCAGCTTGGCCTCAGGGGGGCCTAGAGAAAAACTGTTTTTT. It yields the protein CASSLASGGPREKLFF.

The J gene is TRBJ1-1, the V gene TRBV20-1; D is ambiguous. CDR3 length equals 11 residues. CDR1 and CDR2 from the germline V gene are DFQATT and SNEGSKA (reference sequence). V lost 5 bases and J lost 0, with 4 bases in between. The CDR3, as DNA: TGCAGTGCTGGCTTGAACACTGAAGCTTTCTTT. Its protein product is CSAGLNTEAFF.

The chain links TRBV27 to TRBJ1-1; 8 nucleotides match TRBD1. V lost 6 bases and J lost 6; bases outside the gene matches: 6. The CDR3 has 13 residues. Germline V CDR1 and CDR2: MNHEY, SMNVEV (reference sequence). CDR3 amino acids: CASSDRGGAEAFF. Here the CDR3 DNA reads TGTGCCAGCAGCGACAGGGGAGGGGCTGAAGCTTTCTTT.

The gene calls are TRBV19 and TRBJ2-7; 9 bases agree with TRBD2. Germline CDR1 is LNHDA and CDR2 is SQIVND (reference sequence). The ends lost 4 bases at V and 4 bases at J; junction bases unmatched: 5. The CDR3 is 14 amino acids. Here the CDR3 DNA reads TGTGCCAGTAGTAAGGCTAGCGGGGAATACGAGCAGTACTTC. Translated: CASSKASGEYEQYF.

The CDR3 nucleotides read TGTGCCACCAGCAGAGATATAGGGGCGACCGGGGAGCTGTTTTTT. This encodes CATSRDIGATGELFF. This chain connects TRBV15 to TRBJ2-2, with D possibly being TRBD1 (5 bases). Trimming took 0 bases from V and 5 from J, leaving 10 bases between them. CDR3 length: 15 amino acids. CDR1 and CDR2 (germline): LNHNV, YYDKDF (reference sequence).

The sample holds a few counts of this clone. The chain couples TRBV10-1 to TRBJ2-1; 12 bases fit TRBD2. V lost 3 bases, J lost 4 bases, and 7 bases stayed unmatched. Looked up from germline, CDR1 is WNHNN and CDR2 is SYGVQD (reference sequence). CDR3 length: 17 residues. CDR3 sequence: CASSEKTSGSLYNEQFF. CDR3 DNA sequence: TGCGCCAGCAGTGAAAAGACTAGCGGGAGTTTGTACAATGAGCAGTTCTTC.

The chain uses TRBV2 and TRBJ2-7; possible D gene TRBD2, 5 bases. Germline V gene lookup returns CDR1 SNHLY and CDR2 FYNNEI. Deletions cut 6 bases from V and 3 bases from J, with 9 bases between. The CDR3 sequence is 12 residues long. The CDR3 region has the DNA TGTGCCAGCAGAGGACTGGGCTACGAGCAGTACTTC. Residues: CASRGLGYEQYF. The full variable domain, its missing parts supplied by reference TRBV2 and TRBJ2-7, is EPEVTQTPSHQVTQMGQEVILRCVPISNHLYFYWYRQILGQKVEFLVSFYNNEISEKSEIFDDQFSVERPDGSNFTLKIRSTKLEDSAMYFCASRGLGYEQYFGPGTRLTVT.

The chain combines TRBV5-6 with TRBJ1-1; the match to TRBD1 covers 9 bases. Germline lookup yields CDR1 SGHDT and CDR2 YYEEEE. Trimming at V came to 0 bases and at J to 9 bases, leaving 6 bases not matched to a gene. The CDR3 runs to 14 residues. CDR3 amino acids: CASSLDRGLDQAFF. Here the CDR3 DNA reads TGTGCCAGCAGCTTGGACAGGGGGCTCGACCAAGCTTTCTTT. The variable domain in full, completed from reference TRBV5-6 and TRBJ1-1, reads DAGVTQSPTHLIKTRGQQVTLRCSPKSGHDTVSWYQQALGQGPQFIFQYYEEEERQRGNFPDRFSGHQFPNYSSELNVNALLLGDSALYLCASSLDRGLDQAFFGQGTRLTVV.

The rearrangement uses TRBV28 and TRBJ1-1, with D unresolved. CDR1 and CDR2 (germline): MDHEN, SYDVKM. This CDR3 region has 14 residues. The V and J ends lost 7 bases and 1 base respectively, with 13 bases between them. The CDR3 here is CASNRPAANTEAFF. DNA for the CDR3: TGTGCCAGCAACAGACCGGCTGCGAACACTGAAGCTTTCTTT.

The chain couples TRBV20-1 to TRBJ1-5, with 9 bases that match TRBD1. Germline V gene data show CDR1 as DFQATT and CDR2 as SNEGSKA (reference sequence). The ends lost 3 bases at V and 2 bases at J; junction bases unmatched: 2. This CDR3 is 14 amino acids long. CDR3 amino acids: CSASWTGGNQPQHF. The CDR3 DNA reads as TGCAGTGCTAGTTGGACAGGGGGCAATCAGCCCCAGCATTTT.

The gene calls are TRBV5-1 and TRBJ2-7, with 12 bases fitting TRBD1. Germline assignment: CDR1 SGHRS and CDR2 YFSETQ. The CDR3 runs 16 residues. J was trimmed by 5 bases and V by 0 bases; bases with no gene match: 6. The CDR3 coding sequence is TGCGCCAGCAGCTTGGCCGGAGGGACAGGGGGCAACGAGCAGTACTTC. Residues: CASSLAGGTGGNEQYF.

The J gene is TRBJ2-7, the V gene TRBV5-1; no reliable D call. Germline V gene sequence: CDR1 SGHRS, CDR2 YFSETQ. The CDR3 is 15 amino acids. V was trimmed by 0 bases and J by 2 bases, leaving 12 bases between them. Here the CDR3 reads CASSLGRVPAYEQYF. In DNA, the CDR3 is TGCGCCAGCAGCTTGGGCCGAGTGCCCGCCTACGAGCAGTACTTC.